Here is one T cell receptor (beta chain) with its context. Here immunoSEQ multiplex PCR was the method, and the copy in TCRdb shows in-frame clones only, minus some. Altogether around 50,000 clones are present, about 90% being singletons, with the ten largest covering approximately 1.1%. The data belong to a study of T cell changes during pregnancy in multiple sclerosis. This sequence originates from a female donor in good health, enrolled as a control in a pregnancy study. Material: peripheral blood, obtained after pregnancy.

CDR3 protein: CATDSNGQSNTEAFF. As DNA, the CDR3 is TGTGCCACCGATAGTAATGGACAGTCTAACACTGAAGCTTTCTTT. The V and J genes are TRBV2 and TRBJ1-1; D may be TRBD1 (6 bases). Trimming removed 10 bases at V and 2 bases at J, with 20 bases between. Germline values: CDR1 SNHLY, CDR2 FYNNEI. The CDR3 consists of 15 residues.